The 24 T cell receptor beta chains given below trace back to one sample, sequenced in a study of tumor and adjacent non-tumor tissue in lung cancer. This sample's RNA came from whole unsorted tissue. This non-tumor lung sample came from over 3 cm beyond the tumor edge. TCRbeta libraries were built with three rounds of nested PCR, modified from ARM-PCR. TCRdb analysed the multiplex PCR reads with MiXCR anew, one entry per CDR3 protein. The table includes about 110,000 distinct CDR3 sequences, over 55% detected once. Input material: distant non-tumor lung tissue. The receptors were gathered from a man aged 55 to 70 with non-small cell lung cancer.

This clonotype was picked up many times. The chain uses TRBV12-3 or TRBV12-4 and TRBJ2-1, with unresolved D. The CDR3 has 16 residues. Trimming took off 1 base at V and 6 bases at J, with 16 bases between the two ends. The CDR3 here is CASSLDSGFASNEQFF. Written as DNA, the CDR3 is TGTGCCAGCAGTTTAGATTCGGGTTTTGCGTCCAATGAGCAGTTCTTC.

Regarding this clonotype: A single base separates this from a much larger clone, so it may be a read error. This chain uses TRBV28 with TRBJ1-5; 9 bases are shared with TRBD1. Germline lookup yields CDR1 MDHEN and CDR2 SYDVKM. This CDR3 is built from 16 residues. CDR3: CASRRRGQGERQPQNF. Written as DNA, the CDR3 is TGTGCCAGCAGAAGAAGGGGACAGGGAGAGAGGCAGCCCCAGAATTTT.

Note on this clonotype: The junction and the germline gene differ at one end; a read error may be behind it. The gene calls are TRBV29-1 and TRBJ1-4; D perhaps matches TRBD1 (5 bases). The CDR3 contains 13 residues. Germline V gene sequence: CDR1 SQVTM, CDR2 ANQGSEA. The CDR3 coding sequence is TGCTGCGTTGCTGACAGTCCGAATGAAAAACTGTTTTTT. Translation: CCVADSPNEKLFF.

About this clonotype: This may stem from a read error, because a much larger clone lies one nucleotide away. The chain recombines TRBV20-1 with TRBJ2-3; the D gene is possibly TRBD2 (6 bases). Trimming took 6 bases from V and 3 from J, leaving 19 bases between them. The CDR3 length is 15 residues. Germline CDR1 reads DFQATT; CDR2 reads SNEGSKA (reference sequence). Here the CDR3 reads CSATEAIGRTDTQYF. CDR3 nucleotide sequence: TGCAGTGCCACAGAAGCGATAGGGAGGACAGATACGCAGTATTTT.

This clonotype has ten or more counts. CDR3 sequence: CASAMDGNYGYTF. Here the CDR3 DNA reads TGTGCTAGTGCTATGGACGGAAACTATGGCTACACCTTC. The chain employs TRBV12-5 and TRBJ1-2; D is ambiguous. Germline V gives CDR1 LGHNT, CDR2 FRNRAP. V dropped 7 bases and J dropped 2 bases, with 11 bases sitting between them. The CDR3 spans 13 residues.

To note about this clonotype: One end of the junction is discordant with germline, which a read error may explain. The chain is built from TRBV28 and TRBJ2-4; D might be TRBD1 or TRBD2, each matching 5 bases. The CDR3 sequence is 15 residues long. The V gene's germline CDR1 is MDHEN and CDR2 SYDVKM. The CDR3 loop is CASSFLRGAKYIHYF. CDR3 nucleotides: TGTGCCAGCAGTTTTTTGAGGGGTGCCAAATACATTCACTACTTC.

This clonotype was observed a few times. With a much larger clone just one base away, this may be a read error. The CDR3 bases are TGCACCAGCAGCCAATTCTCCCCGACTAGCGGGAGTACAGATACGCAGTATTTT. It codes for CTSSQFSPTSGSTDTQYF. This chain uses TRBV4-3 with TRBJ2-3; TRBD2 matches 12 bases. Germline V gene sequence: CDR1 LGHNA, CDR2 YSLEER. The CDR3 runs to 18 residues.

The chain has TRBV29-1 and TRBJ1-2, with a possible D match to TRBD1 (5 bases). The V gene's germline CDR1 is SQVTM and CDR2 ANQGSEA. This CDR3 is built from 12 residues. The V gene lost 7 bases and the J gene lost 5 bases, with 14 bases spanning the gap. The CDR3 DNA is TGCAGCGCTCCAGGGCCCAGGTATGGCTACACCTTC. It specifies CSAPGPRYGYTF.

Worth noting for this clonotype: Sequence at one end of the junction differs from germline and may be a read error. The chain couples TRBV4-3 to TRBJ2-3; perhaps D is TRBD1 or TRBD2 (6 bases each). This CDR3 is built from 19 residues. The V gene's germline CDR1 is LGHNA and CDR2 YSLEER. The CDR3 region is CTSSQDLTEGGTADSTQYF. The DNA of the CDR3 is TGCACCAGCAGCCAAGATCTAACCGAAGGAGGGACGGCGGACAGTACGCAGTATTTT.

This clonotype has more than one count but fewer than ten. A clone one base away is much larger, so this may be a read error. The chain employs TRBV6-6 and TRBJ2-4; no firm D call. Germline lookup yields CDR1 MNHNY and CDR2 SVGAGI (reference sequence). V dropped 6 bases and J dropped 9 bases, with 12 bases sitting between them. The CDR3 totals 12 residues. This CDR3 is CASSHQRAIQYF. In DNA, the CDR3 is TGTGCCAGCAGCCACCAGAGAGCCATTCAGTACTTC.

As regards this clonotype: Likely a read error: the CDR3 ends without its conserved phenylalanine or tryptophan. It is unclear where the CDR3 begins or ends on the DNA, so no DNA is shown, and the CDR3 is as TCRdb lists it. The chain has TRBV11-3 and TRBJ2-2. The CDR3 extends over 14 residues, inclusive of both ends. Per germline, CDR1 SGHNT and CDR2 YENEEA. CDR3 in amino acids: CASSPEELTGELFI.

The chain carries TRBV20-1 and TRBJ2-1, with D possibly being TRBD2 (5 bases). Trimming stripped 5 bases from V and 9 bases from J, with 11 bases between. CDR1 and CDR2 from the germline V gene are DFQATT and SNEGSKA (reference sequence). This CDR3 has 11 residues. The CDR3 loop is CSASHGGEQFF. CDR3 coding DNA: TGCAGTGCTTCGCATGGAGGTGAGCAGTTCTTC.

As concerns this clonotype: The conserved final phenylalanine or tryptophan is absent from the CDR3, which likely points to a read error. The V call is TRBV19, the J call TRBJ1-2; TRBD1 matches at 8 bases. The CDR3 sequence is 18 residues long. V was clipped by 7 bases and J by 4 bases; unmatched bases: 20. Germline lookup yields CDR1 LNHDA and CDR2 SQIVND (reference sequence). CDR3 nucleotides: TGTGCCAGTACCAGAGATCCCCAGGGACAGGTCGGGAGCTATGGCTACACCCTC. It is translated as CASTRDPQGQVGSYGYTL.

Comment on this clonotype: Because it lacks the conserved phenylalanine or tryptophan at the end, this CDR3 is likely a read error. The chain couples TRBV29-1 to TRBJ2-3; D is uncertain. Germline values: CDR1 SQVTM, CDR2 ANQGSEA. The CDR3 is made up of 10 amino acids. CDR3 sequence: CRVGAVAQYS. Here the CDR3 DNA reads TGCAGAGTTGGCGCAGTTGCGCAGTATTCT.

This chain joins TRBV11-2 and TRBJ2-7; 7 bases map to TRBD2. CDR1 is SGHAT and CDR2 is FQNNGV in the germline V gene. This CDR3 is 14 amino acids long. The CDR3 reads CVSSWTNGRSEQYF. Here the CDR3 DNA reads TGTGTAAGCAGCTGGACTAACGGGAGGAGCGAGCAGTACTTC.

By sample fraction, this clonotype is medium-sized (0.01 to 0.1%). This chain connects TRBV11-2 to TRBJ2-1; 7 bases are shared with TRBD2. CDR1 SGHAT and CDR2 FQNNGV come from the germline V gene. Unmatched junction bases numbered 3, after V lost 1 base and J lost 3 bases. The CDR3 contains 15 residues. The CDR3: CASSLGAGNYNEQFF. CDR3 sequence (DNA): TGTGCCAGCAGCTTAGGAGCGGGAAACTACAATGAGCAGTTCTTC.

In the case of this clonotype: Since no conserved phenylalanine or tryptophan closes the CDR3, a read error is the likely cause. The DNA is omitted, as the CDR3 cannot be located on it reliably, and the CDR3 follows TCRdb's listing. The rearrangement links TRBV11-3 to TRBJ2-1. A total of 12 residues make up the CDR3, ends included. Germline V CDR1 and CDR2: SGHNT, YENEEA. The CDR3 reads CASSSNTDEHFL.

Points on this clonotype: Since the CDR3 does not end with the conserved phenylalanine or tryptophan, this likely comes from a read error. The CDR3 here is CASSSRAEAGGYTL. CDR3 sequence (DNA): TGTGCAAGCAGTTCTCGGGCCGAGGCGGGGGGCTACACCCTC. V usage is TRBV28 and J usage is TRBJ1-2; D is uncertain. The germline V gene encodes CDR1 MDHEN and CDR2 SYDVKM. This CDR3 comprises 14 residues.

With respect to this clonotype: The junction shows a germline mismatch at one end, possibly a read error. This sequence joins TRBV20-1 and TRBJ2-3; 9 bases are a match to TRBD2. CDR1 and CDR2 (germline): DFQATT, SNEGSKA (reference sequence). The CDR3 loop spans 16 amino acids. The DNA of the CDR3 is TGCAGTGCTAGAGATGGTAGCGGGAGAAGGACAGATATGCAGTATTTT. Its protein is CSARDGSGRRTDMQYF.

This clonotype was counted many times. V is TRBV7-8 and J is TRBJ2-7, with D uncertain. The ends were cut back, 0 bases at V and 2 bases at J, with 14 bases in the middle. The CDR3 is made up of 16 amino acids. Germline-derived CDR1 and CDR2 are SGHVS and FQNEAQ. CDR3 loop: CASSLALGLTAYEQYF. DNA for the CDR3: TGTGCCAGCAGCTTAGCGTTGGGTTTGACGGCCTACGAGCAGTACTTC.

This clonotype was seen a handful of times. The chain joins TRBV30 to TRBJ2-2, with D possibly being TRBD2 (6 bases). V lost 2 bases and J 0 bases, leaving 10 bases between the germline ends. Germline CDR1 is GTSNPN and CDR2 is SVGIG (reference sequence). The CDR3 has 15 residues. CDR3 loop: CAWSWASANTGELFF. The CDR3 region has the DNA TGTGCCTGGAGTTGGGCTAGCGCGAACACCGGGGAGCTGTTTTTT.

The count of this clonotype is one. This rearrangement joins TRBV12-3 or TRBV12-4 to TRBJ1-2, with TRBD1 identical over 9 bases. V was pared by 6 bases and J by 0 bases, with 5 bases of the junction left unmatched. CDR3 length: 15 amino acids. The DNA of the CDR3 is TGTGCCAGCAGCCTGGGACAGGGAGCTAACTATGGCTACACCTTC. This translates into CASSLGQGANYGYTF.

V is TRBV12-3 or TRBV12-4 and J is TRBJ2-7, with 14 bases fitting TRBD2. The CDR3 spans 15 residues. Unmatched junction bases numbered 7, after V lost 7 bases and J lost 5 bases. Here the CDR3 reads CASMKGLAGENEQYF. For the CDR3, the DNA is TGTGCCAGCATGAAGGGACTAGCGGGAGAAAACGAGCAGTACTTC.

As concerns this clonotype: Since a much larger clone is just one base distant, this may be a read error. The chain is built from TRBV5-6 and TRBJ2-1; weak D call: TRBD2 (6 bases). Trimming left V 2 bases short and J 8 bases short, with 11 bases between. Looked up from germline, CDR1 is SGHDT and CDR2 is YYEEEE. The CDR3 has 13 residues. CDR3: CASSFIGEDEQFF. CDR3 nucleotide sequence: TGTGCCAGCAGCTTTATAGGGGAGGATGAGCAGTTCTTC.